This T cell receptor (beta chain) was recorded in a study of blood T cells in healthy people across ages. General study points: Per million T cells, TCR beta diversity dropped about linearly as age rose.

This CDR3 has 15 residues. Germline assignment: CDR1 KGHSH and CDR2 LQKENI. Isolating PBMCs gave at least 6 million of these cells per sample. Together with a sample-barcoded 5' primer, a J-beta primer mix was included in a second PCR lasting 7 to 11 cycles. A tag from a template-switch adaptor with 12 random nucleotides marked each cDNA molecule. Sequencing of every sample gave 2.5 million or more CDR3-containing paired-end reads. TCRdb analysed the 5' RACE reads with MiXCR anew, one entry per CDR3 protein. Among roughly 800,000 distinct CDR3 sequences, about three fifths were seen once, and the ten largest hold 20% to 25%. Comments on this clonotype: Its cognate antigen is unknown.

The sample was blood. The chain is built from TRBV18 and TRBJ2-7; D may correspond to TRBD1 or TRBD2 (5 bases each). The J call may be faulty, since TRBJ2-5 better matches the DNA end. The receptor was derived from a young man in good health. CDR3 loop: CASSPIGGSGETQYF. CDR3 nucleotide sequence: TGTGCCAGCTCACCAATTGGGGGATCGGGAGAGACCCAGTACTTC.